This T cell receptor beta chain was sequenced in a study of CD8+CD57+ T cells in acquired aplastic anemia. Patients included in sequencing had previously demonstrated CD8+CD57+ cell expansion by flow cytometry. The germline V gene encodes CDR1 LNHDA and CDR2 SQIVND (reference sequence). V shed 2 bases and J shed 7 bases, with 12 bases lying between them. This CDR3 is 14 amino acids long. Using genomic DNA as the template, TCR beta VDJ and CDR3 profiling was carried out. MiXCR was run by TCRdb on the reads, yielding one entry per CDR3 protein. Among roughly 190,000 distinct CDR3 sequences, around 47% were seen once, and the ten largest hold around 8.8%.

The receptor's source is a human donor with aplastic anemia. The V and J genes are TRBV19 and TRBJ1-5, with D maybe TRBD1 (6 bases). Sequenced material: sorted CD4+, CD8+, or CD8+CD57+ T cells (not recorded which) from PBMCs. DNA for the CDR3: TGTGCCAGTAGTATAAGGGGGGGGGACCAGCCCCAGCATTTT. It encodes CASSIRGGDQPQHF.